The present T cell receptor beta chain was sequenced within a study of response to subunit inactivated influenza vaccine. This clonotype showed up just a few times. The antigen is undetermined. This CDR3 comprises 11 residues. The V and J ends lost 4 bases and 9 bases respectively, with 10 bases between them. Germline CDR1 MDHEN, CDR2 SYDVKM. Overall study results and limits: The authors suggested that every seasonal influenza vaccination recruits few new T cells.

One entry per CDR3 protein results from TCRdb running MiXCR on the RT-PCR reads. Of about 480,000 distinct CDR3 sequences listed, about an eighth are singletons. This TCR came from a man aged 50 to 59 who received an inactivated influenza vaccine. The chain employs TRBV28 and TRBJ2-7; no clear D. The material was PBMCs from blood, obtained around seven weeks after vaccination. CDR3 DNA sequence: TGTGCCAGCAGTTCTCGGACGGGGCAGTACTTC. Translation gives CASSSRTGQYF. Complete variable domain (other parts from reference TRBV28 and TRBJ2-7): DVKVTQSSRYLVKRTGEKVFLECVQDMDHENMFWYRQDPGLGLRLIYFSYDVKMKEKGDIPEGYSVSREKKERFSLILESASTNQTSMYLCASSSRTGQYFGPGTRLTVT.